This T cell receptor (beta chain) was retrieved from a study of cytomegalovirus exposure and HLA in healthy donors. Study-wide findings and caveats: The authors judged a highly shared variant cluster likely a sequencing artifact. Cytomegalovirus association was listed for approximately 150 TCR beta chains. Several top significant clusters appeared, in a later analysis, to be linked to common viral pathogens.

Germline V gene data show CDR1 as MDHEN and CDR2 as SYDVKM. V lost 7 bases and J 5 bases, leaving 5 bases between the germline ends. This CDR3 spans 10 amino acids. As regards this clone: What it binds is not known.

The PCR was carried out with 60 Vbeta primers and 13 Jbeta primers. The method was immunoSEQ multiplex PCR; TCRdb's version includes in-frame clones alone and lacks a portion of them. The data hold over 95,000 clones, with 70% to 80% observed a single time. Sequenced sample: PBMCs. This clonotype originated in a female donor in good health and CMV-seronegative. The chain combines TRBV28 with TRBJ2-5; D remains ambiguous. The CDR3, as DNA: TGTGCCAGCACCGGGGAGACCCAGTACTTC. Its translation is CASTGETQYF.